This T cell receptor (beta chain) stems from a study of blood T cell repertoires in COVID-19. At the level of the study: There were acute and convalescent COVID-19 samples, and they came from the United States, Italy and Spain. From T cells, B-cell-depleted T cells, or PBMCs came the material, which was cDNA or gDNA.

Per the study methods: For nucleated cells, counts were estimated from reference gene primer amplification. This table comes from immunoSEQ multiplex PCR, and its TCRdb copy is limited to in-frame clones, with some not included. V, J and clone size are those of that table, while D and trimming were read from the DNA. The sample holds about 200,000 clones, roughly 90% seen once. The CDR3 spans 16 residues. Trimming at V came to 3 bases and at J to 1 base, leaving 7 bases not matched to a gene. Germline V gene sequence: CDR1 SNHLY, CDR2 FYNNEI. This rearrangement joins TRBV2 to TRBJ2-3; 7 positions match TRBD2. The sequenced material came from peripheral blood. This clonotype was obtained from a woman aged 40 to 50 with acute or convalescent COVID-19. CDR3 DNA: TGTGCCAGCAGTGAGGTAGATCGGGGGGGCACAGATACGCAGTATTTT. This gives the protein CASSEVDRGGTDTQYF.